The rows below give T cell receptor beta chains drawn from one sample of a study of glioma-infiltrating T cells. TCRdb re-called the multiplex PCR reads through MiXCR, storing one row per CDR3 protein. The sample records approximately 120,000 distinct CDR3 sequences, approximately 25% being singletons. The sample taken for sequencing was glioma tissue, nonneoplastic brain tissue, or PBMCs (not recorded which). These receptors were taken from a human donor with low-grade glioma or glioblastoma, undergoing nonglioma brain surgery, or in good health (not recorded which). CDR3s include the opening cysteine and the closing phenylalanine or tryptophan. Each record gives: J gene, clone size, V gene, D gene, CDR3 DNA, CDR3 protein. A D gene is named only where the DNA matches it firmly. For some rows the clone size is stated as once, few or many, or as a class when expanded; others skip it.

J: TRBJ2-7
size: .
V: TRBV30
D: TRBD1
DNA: TGTGCCTGGAGCCGGGACAGGGTTTACGAGCAGTACTTC
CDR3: CAWSRDRVYEQYF

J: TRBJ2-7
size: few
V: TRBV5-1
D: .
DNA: TGCGCCAGCAGGCCGTTTGACTCCTACGAGCAGTACTTC
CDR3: CASRPFDSYEQYF

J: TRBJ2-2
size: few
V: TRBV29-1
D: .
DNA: TGCAGCGTTGTGGGGGTACCTCGGAGCACCGGGGAGCTGTTTTTT
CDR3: CSVVGVPRSTGELFF

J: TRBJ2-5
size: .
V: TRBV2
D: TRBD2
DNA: TGTGCCAGCAGTGAAGGCGGGAGGGCCGATGGAGAGACCCAGTACTTC
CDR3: CASSEGGRADGETQYF

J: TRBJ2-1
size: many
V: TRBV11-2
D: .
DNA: TGTGCCAGCAGCCTCCAATACTACAATGAGCAGTTCTTC
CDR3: CASSLQYYNEQFF

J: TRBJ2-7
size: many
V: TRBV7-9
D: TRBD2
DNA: TGTGCCAGCAGCCCGGTAGCGGGAGGGCCCAACGAGCAGTACTTC
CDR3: CASSPVAGGPNEQYF

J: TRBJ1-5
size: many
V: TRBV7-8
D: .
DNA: TGTGCCAGCAGCCATGACGGCCCGAGCAATCAGCCCCAGCATTTT
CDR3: CASSHDGPSNQPQHF

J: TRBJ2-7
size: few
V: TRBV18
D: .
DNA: TGTGCCAGCTCACACAGCTCGCACGAGCAGTACTTC
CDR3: CASSHSSHEQYF

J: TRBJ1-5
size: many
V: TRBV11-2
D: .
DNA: TGTGCCAGCAGCTTAGCAGGTAGGGGCAATCAGCCCCAGCATTTT
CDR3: CASSLAGRGNQPQHF

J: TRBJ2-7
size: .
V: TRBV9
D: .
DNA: TGTGCCAGCAGCGTTCGGTGGGGGTCCTCCTACGAGCAGTACTTC
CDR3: CASSVRWGSSYEQYF

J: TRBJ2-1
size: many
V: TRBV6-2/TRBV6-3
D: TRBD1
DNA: TGTGCCAGCAGTTACTCGAGAGGGACAGATAATGAGCAGTTCTTC
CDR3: CASSYSRGTDNEQFF

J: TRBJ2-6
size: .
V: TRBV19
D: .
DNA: TGTGCCAGTAGTATGGTTAGGACATCTGGGGCCAACGTCCTGACTTTC
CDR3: CASSMVRTSGANVLTF

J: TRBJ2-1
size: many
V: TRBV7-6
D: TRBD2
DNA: TGTGCCAGCAGCTGGACTAGCGATGAGCAGTTCTTC
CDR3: CASSWTSDEQFF

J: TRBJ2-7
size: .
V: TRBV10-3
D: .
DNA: TGTGCCATCAGTGAGGGGGGGGGCGTCTACGAGCAGTACTTC
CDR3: CAISEGGGVYEQYF

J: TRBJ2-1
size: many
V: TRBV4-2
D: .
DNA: TGTGCCAGCAGCCAAGGAAGGGTTGAGGGATACAATGAGCAGTTCTTC
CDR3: CASSQGRVEGYNEQFF